Below are 7 T cell receptor beta chains sequenced from a single sample in a study of blood T cell repertoires in COVID-19. Sequenced by immunoSEQ multiplex PCR; TCRdb stores in-frame clones only, minus some. The top ten clones hold under 7% of a sample with 130,000 to 150,000 clones, around 84% of them seen once. Input material: PBMCs or T cells enriched from blood (not recorded which). Source of these receptors: a woman aged 45-59 years who had been exposed to COVID-19.

The chain links TRBV19 to TRBJ1-6, with a possible D match to TRBD1 (6 bases). V lost 4 bases to trimming and J lost 6 bases, with 16 bases between them. Per the germline V gene, CDR1 is LNHDA and CDR2 is SQIVND (reference sequence). The CDR3 consists of 16 residues. CDR3: CASSTTGSARNSPLHF. CDR3 nucleotides: TGTGCCAGTAGTACTACAGGGTCAGCCCGTAATTCACCCCTCCACTTT.

The rearrangement uses TRBV13 and TRBJ1-1, with D possibly being TRBD1 (6 bases). CDR1 PRHDT and CDR2 FYEKMQ come from the germline V gene (reference sequence). Trimming removed 2 bases from V and 6 bases from J, with 13 bases in between. The CDR3 length is 14 residues. The CDR3 DNA follows: TGTGCCAGCAGCTTACAGGGGCCGGGCTCTGAAGCTTTCTTT. The encoded protein is CASSLQGPGSEAFF.

This clone has only a few counts. V and J are TRBV5-4 and TRBJ1-1; D perhaps matches TRBD1 (5 bases). Germline values: CDR1 SGHNT, CDR2 YYREEE (reference sequence). The CDR3 runs 13 residues. V lost 2 bases and J 1 base, leaving 6 bases between the germline ends. CDR3 DNA: TGTGCCAGCAGCTTAGGGGCGAACACTGAAGCTTTCTTT. Its translation is CASSLGANTEAFF.

The chain carries TRBV27 and TRBJ1-6, with D perhaps matching TRBD1 (5 bases). The length of the CDR3 is 12 residues. V was pared by 7 bases and J by 13 bases, with 14 bases between. From germline, CDR1 is MNHEY and CDR2 SMNVEV (reference sequence). As DNA, the CDR3 is TGTGCCAGCAATATACCCGGGGGGCCCCTCCACTTT. Protein product: CASNIPGGPLHF.

This sequence joins TRBV27 and TRBJ1-6; D is possibly TRBD1 (5 bases). The CDR3 runs to 14 residues. V was pared by 3 bases and J by 8 bases, with 11 bases between. CDR1 is MNHEY and CDR2 is SMNVEV in the germline V gene (reference sequence). Written as DNA, the CDR3 is TGTGCCAGCAGTTTTCAGGGTCTGGATTCACCCCTCCACTTT. This codes for CASSFQGLDSPLHF.

This chain joins TRBV4-3 and TRBJ2-5; TRBD1 is a possible D gene (6 bases). Per the germline V gene, CDR1 is LGHNA and CDR2 is YSLEER. The CDR3 spans 16 residues. The V and J ends lost 0 bases and 2 bases respectively, with 13 bases between them. Here the CDR3 reads CASSQEGLGAQETQYF. In DNA form, the CDR3 reads TGCGCCAGCAGCCAAGAGGGCCTGGGGGCTCAAGAGACCCAGTACTTC.

The chain has TRBV5-6 and TRBJ2-7; D is possibly TRBD2 (7 bases). CDR1 SGHDT and CDR2 YYEEEE come from the germline V gene. V was pared by 4 bases and J by 6 bases, with 23 bases between. This CDR3 spans 16 amino acids. CDR3: CASSGLAGASPLEQYF. CDR3 nucleotide sequence: TGTGCCAGCAGCGGGCTCGCGGGGGCCAGCCCACTCGAGCAGTACTTC. Full variable domain (remainder filled in from reference TRBV5-6 and TRBJ2-7): DAGVTQSPTHLIKTRGQQVTLRCSPKSGHDTVSWYQQALGQGPQFIFQYYEEEERQRGNFPDRFSGHQFPNYSSELNVNALLLGDSALYLCASSGLAGASPLEQYFGPGTRLTVT.